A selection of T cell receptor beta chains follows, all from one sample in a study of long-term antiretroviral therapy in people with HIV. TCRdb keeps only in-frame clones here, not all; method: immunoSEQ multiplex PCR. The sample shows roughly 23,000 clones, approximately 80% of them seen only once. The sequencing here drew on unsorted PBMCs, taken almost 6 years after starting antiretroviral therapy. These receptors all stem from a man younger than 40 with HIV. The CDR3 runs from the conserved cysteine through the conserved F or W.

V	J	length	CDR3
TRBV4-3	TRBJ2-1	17	CASSQVPEGYLWDEQFF
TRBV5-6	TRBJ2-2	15	CASSTATSGMGELFF
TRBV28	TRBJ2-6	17	CASSDRVSGSGANVLTF
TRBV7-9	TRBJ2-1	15	CASSPGISLYNEQFF
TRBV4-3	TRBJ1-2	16	CASSPVDPGDNYGYTF
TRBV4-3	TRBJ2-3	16	CASSQETSGGADTQYF
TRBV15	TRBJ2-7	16	CATSRASGEPPYEQYF
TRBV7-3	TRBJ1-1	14	CASSKDSRNTEAFF
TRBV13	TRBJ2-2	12	CASSLETGELFF
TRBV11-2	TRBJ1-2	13	CASSFGQGQGYTF
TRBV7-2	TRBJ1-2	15	CASTQPGQADGSYTF
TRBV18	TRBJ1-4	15	CASSDLSGVGEKLFF
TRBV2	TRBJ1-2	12	CATTQGIYGYTF
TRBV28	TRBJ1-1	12	CASRRQRLEAFF
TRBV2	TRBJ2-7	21	CASRYGLLGQGAERRSYEQYF
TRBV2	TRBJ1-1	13	CASDWTGDTEAFF
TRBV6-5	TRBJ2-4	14	CASTTGGSKNIQYF
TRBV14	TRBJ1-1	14	CASSQPGTNTEAFF
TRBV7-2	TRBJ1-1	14	CASSLSLLGTEAFF
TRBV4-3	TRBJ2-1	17	CASSQDPGSSSYNEQFF
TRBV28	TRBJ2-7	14	CATQTGGRAYEQYF
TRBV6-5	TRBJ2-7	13	CASSSGTAREQYF
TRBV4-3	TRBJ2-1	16	CASSQGAGGHYNEQFF
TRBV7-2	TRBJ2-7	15	CASSQQGGGPYEQYF
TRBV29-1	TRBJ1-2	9	CSVDHGYTF
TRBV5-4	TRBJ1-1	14	CASSGELMNTEAFF
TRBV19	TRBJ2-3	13	CASRDRATDTQYF
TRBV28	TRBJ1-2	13	CASSLTGNYGYTF
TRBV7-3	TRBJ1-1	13	CASASGRNTEAFF
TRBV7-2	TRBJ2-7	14	CASTPGRTGYEQYF
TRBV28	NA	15	CASRTTGEGNYEQYF
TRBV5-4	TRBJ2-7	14	CASMLWGDSYEQYF
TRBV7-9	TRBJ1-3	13	CASSLTEGNTIYF
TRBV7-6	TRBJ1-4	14	CASSQAGFNEKLFF
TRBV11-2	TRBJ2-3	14	CASSSLAGDSPLYF
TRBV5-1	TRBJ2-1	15	CASSPGALGQNEQFF